The clone carrying this T cell receptor beta chain has a count of ten or more. The read terminates 3 residues before the CDR3 end, so the remaining end is supplied by the germline J gene. Trimming took 6 bases from V and 3 from J, leaving 9 bases between them. The CDR3 covers 12 residues. Germline CDR1 SNHLY, CDR2 FYNNEI. Sequenced by immunoSEQ multiplex PCR; TCRdb stores in-frame clones only, minus some. The sample shows around 50,000 clones, none of them appearing just once. This entry comes from a study of T cell clonality in common variable immunodeficiency. This TCR came from a person aged 18 to 70 in good health. The chain employs TRBV2 and TRBJ2-7; D might be TRBD1 (6 bases). The sample comprised peripheral blood mononuclear cells. The CDR3 protein is CASRLQGYEQYF. The CDR3 DNA, read in part, is TGTGCCAGCAGGTTACAGGGCTACGAG.